This T cell receptor (beta chain) is drawn from a study of control samples from healthy donors and cancer patients. This CDR3 is built from 16 residues. The germline gives CDR1 SEHNR, CDR2 FQNEAQ (reference sequence). V shed 1 base and J 2 bases; nucleotides not matched to a gene: 7. Assay: immunoSEQ multiplex PCR; the TCRdb copy retains only in-frame clones and omits some. Recorded for this sample: around 190,000 clones. This TCR derives from a woman in her 30s in good health. The source material was blood. The V and J genes are TRBV7-9 and TRBJ1-1, with 7 bases matching TRBD1. CDR3 protein: CASSLGGQRFNTEAFF. In DNA, the CDR3 is TGTGCCAGCAGCTTAGGGGGACAGCGTTTTAACACTGAAGCTTTCTTT.